These T cell receptor beta chains were read from a single sample in a study of blood T cell repertoires in COVID-19. Assay used: immunoSEQ multiplex PCR; TCRdb lists only in-frame clones, some missing. The sample holds 70,000 to 75,000 clones, about 79% seen once. Sequenced sample: peripheral blood. These receptors originate from an older man with acute or convalescent COVID-19. Each CDR3 is given with its conserved first and last residue. The D gene is left open where the match is weak. Size is stated for part of the rows, as once, few or many counts, or as a class when the clone is expanded.

j_call d_call clone_size v_call cdr3_nt cdr3_aa
TRBJ1-2 . once TRBV4-1 TGCGCCAGCAGCCCCCCCACTGGTGGCTACACCTTC CASSPPTGGYTF
TRBJ2-7 TRBD2 . TRBV7-3 TGTGCCAGCAGCTTAGTTAGCGGGGGCTCCTACGAGCAGTACTTC CASSLVSGGSYEQYF
TRBJ2-3 TRBD2 . TRBV5-1 TGCGCCAGCAGTCTTGGACTAGCGGGAGAAGTGGATACGCAGTATTTT CASSLGLAGEVDTQYF
TRBJ2-7 TRBD2 few TRBV2 TGTGCCAGCAGTCCTTTGGGACTAGCGGACACCTACGAGCAGTACTTC CASSPLGLADTYEQYF
TRBJ2-2 . . TRBV30 TGTGCCTGGATTGGGGGGAAGGTCCTGAACACCGGGGAGCTGTTTTTT CAWIGGKVLNTGELFF
TRBJ1-1 . once TRBV6-1 TGTGCCAGCAGTGAAGACGCAAGCAGGGTTGAAGCTTTCTTT CASSEDASRVEAFF
TRBJ2-1 . . TRBV24-1 TGTGCCACCAGTGATCGTACTAGTGGCGATGAGCAGTTCTTC CATSDRTSGDEQFF
TRBJ1-1 . . TRBV6-2/TRBV6-3 TGTGCCAGCAGTTTCGGGACAAACACTGAAGCTTTCTTT CASSFGTNTEAFF
TRBJ2-7 . . TRBV13 TGTGCCAGCAGCTCTACCGGGACTGAGTACGAGCAGTACTTC CASSSTGTEYEQYF
TRBJ2-7 . . TRBV5-4 TGTGCCAGCAGCGTCGAGGACGAGCAGTACTTC CASSVEDEQYF
TRBJ1-3 . . TRBV6-1 TGTGCCAGCAGTGAACCACAACCCGGAAACACCATATATTTT CASSEPQPGNTIYF
TRBJ2-7 TRBD1 . TRBV7-9 TGTGCCAGCAGCTTAGGGTATGGACAGGGCCACGAGCAGTACTTC CASSLGYGQGHEQYF
TRBJ1-5 . . TRBV30 TGTGCCTGGAACAGGGCCGGTAGCAATCAGCCCCAGCATTTT CAWNRAGSNQPQHF
TRBJ2-7 TRBD1 . TRBV6-5 TGTGCCAGCAGTTACGGACAGGGGGTGCACGAGCAGTACTTC CASSYGQGVHEQYF
TRBJ1-3 . medium-sized TRBV10-1 TGCGCCAGCAGTCCTACAGGGAAAATCTCTGGAAACACCATATATTTT CASSPTGKISGNTIYF
TRBJ2-1 TRBD1 . TRBV5-1 TGCGTCAGCAGCTTTTCGGGACAGGGGGCCAATGAGCAGTTCTTC CVSSFSGQGANEQFF
TRBJ2-2 TRBD2 . TRBV27 TGTGCCAGCAGTCCGAGGACTAGCGAAAACACCGGGGAGCTGTTTTTT CASSPRTSENTGELFF
TRBJ1-5 TRBD1 . TRBV2 TGTGCCAGTTCCCAGGACAGGAATAGCAATCAGCCCCAGCATTTT CASSQDRNSNQPQHF
TRBJ2-2 . . TRBV27 TGTGCCAGCAGTTTTCTGGCAGTACCGAACACCGGGGAGCTGTTTTTT CASSFLAVPNTGELFF
TRBJ2-3 TRBD2 . TRBV5-1 TGCGCCAGCAGCTTGGTGCGGGGGACGACAGATACGCAGTATTTT CASSLVRGTTDTQYF
TRBJ2-3 TRBD2 . TRBV15 TGTGCCACCAGCAGAGCGGGACTAGCGGGAGGACTACGGGGCACAGATACGCAGTATTTT CATSRAGLAGGLRGTDTQYF
TRBJ1-1 . . TRBV29-1 TGCAGCGTTGGGGGGGGTCTCGGGAACACTGAAGCTTTCTTT CSVGGGLGNTEAFF
TRBJ1-2 TRBD1 . TRBV12-5 TGTGCTAGTGGAATACAGGGGGCAAATGGCTACACCTTC CASGIQGANGYTF
TRBJ2-3 . once TRBV11-3 TGTGCCAGCAGCTCACATCGGGGGACAGATACGCAGTATTTT CASSSHRGTDTQYF
TRBJ2-5 . . TRBV21-1 TGTGCCAGCAGCAACCAGACAGGGGGTCCCCAAGAGACCCAGTACTTC CASSNQTGGPQETQYF
TRBJ1-5 . . TRBV6-5 TGTGCCAGCCGATCCGGGACACTTAGCAATCAGCCCCAGCATTTT CASRSGTLSNQPQHF